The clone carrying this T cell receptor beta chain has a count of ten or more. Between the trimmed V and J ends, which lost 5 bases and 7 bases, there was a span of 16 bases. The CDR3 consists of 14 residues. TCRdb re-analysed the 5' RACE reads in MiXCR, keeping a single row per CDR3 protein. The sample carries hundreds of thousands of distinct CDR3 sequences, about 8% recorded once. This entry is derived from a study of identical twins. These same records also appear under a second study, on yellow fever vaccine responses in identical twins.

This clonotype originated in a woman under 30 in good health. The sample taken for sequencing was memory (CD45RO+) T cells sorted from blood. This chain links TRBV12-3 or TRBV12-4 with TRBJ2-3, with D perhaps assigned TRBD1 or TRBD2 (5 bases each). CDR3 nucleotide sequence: TGTGCCAGCAGTCCGGGACGTGTGTCTCATACGCAGTATTTT. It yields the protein CASSPGRVSHTQYF.